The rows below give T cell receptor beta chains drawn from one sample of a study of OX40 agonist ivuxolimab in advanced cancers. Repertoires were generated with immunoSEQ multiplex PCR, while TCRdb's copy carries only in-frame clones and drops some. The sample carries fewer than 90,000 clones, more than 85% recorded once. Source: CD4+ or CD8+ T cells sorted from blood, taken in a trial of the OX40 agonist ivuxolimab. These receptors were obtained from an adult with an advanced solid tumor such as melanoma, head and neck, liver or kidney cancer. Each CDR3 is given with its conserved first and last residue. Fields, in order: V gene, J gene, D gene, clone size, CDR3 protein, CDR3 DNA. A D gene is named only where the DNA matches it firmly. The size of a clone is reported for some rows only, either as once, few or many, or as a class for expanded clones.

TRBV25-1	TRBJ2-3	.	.	CASQTRDSTDTQYF	TGTGCCAGCCAAACCCGGGACAGCACAGATACGCAGTATTTT
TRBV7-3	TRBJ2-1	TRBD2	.	CASSPYGGTTFSEQFF	TGTGCCAGCAGCCCCTACGGGGGGACTACTTTTAGTGAGCAGTTCTTC
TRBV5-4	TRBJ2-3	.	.	CASSLRRQISTDTQYF	TGTGCCAGCAGCTTGAGAAGGCAGATTAGCACAGATACGCAGTATTTT
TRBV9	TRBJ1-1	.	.	CASSVTIGLGTEAFF	TGTGCCAGCAGCGTTACTATAGGTCTGGGGACTGAAGCTTTCTTT
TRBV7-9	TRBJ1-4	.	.	CASSLRTEKLFF	TGTGCCAGCAGCCTGCGAACTGAAAAACTGTTTTTT
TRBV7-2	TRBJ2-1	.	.	CASRVRDEQFF	TGTGCCTCCAGGGTCAGGGATGAGCAGTTCTTC
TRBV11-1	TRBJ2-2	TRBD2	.	CASSLALAGSFTGELFF	TGTGCCAGCAGCTTAGCTCTAGCGGGCTCTTTCACCGGGGAGCTGTTTTTT
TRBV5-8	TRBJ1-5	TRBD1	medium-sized	CASSLGQGFRQPQHF	TGTGCCAGCAGCTTGGGACAGGGGTTCAGGCAGCCCCAGCATTTT
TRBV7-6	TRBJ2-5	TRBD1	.	CASIRGQGAGETQYF	TGTGCCAGCATACGAGGACAGGGGGCGGGCGAGACCCAGTACTTC
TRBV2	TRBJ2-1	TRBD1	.	CASVYRDSQEEQFF	TGTGCCAGCGTTTACCGGGACAGTCAAGAGGAGCAGTTCTTC
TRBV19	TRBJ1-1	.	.	CASSHGLMVNTEAFF	TGTGCCAGTAGTCACGGGCTAATGGTGAACACTGAAGCTTTCTTT
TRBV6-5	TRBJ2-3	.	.	CASSYRGGGGTDTQYF	TGTGCCAGCAGTTACCGGGGAGGGGGGGGCACAGATACGCAGTATTTT
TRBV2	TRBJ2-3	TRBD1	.	CAGYAGGGTDTQYF	TGTGCCGGCTATGCAGGGGGCGGCACAGATACGCAGTATTTT
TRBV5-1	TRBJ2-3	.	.	CASGDGSTDTQYF	TGCGCCAGCGGCGACGGTAGCACAGATACGCAGTATTTT
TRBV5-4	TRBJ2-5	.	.	CASSFRGVETQYF	TGTGCCAGCAGCTTTAGGGGGGTAGAGACCCAGTACTTC
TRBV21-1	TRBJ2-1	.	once	CASTNIKGEGREQFF	TGTGCCAGCACCAACATTAAGGGGGAGGGTAGGGAGCAGTTCTTC
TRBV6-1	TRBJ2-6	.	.	CASSDAGSGANVLTF	TGTGCCAGCAGTGATGCAGGGTCTGGGGCCAACGTCCTGACTTTC
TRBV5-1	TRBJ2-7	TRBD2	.	CASSARLVLAGEGEQYF	TGCGCCAGCAGCGCCCGGCTAGTCCTAGCGGGAGAAGGTGAGCAGTACTTC
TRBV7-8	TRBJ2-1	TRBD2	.	CASSYASGTEQFF	TGTGCCAGCAGCTATGCTAGCGGGACCGAGCAGTTCTTC
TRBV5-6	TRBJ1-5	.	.	CASSLWTVSNQPQHF	TGTGCCAGCAGCTTATGGACGGTTAGCAATCAGCCCCAGCATTTT
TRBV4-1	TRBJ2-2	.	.	CASSQASGVRGSPGELFF	TGCGCCAGCAGCCAAGCCTCAGGCGTCCGGGGGAGTCCTGGGGAGCTGTTTTTT
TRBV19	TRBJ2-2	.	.	CASSIGATGELFF	TGTGCCAGTAGTATCGGGGCCACCGGGGAGCTGTTTTTT
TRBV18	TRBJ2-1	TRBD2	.	CASSPTSGGYNEQFF	TGTGCCAGCTCACCGACTAGCGGGGGATACAATGAGCAGTTCTTC
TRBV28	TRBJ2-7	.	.	CASSRGAVYEQYF	TGTGCCAGCAGTCGGGGGGCAGTCTACGAGCAGTACTTC
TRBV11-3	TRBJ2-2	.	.	CASSVGTGELFF	TGTGCCAGCAGCGTTGGTACCGGGGAGCTGTTTTTT
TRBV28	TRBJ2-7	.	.	CASRGFFGGKYYEQYF	TGTGCCAGCAGGGGTTTTTTTGGGGGGAAATATTACGAGCAGTACTTC
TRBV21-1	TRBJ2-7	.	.	CASSIHPPDRVFYEQYF	TGTGCCAGCAGCATCCACCCCCCGGACAGGGTATTCTACGAGCAGTACTTC
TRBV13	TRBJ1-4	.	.	CASSWGGREKLFF	TGTGCCAGCAGCTGGGGGGGCCGGGAAAAACTGTTTTTT
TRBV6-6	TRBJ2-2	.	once	CASSRPGLIGELFF	TGTGCCAGCAGTCGACCGGGACTTATCGGGGAGCTGTTTTTT
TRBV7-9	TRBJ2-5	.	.	CASSLLETQYF	TGTGCCAGCAGCTTGCTAGAGACCCAGTACTTC
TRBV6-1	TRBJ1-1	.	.	CASKQGHTEAFF	TGTGCCAGCAAACAGGGTCACACTGAAGCTTTCTTT
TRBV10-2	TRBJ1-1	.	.	CASSWDRLSTEAFF	TGCGCCAGCAGTTGGGACCGGCTGAGCACTGAAGCTTTCTTT
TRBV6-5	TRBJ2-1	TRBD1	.	CASRGQVFGNEQFF	TGTGCCAGCAGGGGACAGGTCTTCGGTAATGAGCAGTTCTTC
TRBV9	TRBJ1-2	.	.	CASSVDLGVEDYTF	TGTGCCAGCAGCGTAGATCTCGGGGTGGAAGACTACACCTTC
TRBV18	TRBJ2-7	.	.	CASSPGQATSYEQYF	TGTGCCAGCTCACCAGGGCAGGCAACCTCCTACGAGCAGTACTTC
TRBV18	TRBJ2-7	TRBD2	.	CASSPGLAGPYEQYF	TGTGCCAGCTCACCAGGACTAGCGGGTCCCTACGAGCAGTACTTC
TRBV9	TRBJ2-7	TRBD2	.	CASSVSTGTSGSNYEQYF	TGTGCCAGCAGCGTAAGTACCGGGACTAGCGGGAGTAATTACGAGCAGTACTTC
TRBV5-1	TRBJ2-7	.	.	CASSLGYEQYF	TGCGCCAGCAGCTTGGGGTACGAGCAGTACTTC
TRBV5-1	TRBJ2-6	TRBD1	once	CASSLTGVPGANVLTF	TGCGCCAGCAGCTTGACAGGGGTTCCTGGGGCCAACGTCCTGACTTTC